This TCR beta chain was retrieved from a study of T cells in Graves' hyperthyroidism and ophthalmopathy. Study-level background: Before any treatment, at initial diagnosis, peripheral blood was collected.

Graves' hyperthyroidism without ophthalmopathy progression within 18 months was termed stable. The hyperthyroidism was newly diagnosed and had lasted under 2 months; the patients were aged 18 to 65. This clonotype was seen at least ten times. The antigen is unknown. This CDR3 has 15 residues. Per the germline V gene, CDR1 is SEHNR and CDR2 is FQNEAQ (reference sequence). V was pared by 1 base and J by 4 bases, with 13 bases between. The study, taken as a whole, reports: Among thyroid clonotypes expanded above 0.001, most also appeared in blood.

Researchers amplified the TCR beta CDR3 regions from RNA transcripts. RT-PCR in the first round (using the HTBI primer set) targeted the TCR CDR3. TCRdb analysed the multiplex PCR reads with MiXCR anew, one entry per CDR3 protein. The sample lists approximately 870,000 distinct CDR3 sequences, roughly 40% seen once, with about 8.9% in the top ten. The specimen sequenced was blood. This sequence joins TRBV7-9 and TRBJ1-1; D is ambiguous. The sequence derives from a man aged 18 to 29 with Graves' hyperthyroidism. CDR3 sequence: CASSLVPSGSTEAFF. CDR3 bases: TGTGCCAGCAGCTTAGTGCCCAGTGGAAGCACTGAAGCTTTCTTT.